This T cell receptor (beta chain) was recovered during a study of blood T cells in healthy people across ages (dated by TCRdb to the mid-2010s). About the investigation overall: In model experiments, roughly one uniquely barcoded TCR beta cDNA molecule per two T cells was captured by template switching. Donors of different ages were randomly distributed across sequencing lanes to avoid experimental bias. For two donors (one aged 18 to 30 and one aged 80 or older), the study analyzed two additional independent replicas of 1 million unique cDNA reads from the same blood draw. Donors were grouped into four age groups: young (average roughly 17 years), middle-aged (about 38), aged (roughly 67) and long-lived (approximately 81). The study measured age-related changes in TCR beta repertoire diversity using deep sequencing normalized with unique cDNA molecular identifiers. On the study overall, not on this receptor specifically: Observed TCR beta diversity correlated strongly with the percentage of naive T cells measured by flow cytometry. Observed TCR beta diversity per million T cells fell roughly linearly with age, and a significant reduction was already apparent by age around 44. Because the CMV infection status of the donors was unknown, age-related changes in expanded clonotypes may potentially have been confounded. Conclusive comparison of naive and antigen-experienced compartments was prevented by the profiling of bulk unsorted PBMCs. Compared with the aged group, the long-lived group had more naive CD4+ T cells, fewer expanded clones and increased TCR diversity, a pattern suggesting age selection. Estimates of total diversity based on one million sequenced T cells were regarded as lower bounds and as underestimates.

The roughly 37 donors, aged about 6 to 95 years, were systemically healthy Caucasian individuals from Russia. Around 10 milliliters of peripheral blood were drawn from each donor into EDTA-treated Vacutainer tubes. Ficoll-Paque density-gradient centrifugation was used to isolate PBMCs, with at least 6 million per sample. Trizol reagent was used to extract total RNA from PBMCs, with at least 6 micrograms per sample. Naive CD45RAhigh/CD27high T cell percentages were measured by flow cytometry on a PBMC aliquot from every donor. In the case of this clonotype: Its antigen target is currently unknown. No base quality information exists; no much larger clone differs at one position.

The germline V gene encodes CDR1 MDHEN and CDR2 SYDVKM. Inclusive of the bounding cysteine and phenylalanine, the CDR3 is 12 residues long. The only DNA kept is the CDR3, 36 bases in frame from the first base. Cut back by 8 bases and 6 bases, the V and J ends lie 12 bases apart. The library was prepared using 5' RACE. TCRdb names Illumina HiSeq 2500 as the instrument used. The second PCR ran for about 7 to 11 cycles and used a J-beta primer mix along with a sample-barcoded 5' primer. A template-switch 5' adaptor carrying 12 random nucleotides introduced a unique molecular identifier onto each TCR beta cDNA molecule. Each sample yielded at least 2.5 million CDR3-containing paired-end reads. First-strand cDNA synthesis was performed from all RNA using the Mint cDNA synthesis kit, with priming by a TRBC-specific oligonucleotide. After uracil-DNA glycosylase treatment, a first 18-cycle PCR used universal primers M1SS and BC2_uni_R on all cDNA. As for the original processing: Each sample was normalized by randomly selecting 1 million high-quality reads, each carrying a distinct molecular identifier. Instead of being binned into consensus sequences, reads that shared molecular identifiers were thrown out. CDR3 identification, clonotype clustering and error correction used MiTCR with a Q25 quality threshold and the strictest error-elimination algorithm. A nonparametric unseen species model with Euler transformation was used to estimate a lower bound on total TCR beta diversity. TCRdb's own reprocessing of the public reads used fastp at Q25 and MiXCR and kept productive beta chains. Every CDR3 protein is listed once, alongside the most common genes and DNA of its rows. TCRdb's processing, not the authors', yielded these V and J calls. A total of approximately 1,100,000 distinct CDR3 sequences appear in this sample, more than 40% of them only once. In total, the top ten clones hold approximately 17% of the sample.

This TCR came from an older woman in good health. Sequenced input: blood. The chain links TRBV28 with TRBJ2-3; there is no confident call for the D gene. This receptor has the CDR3 CASSGREDTQYF. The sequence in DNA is TGTGCCAGCTCTGGAAGAGAGGATACGCAGTATTTT.